This T cell receptor beta chain comes out of a study of blood T cell repertoires in COVID-19. About the research overall: The samples span acute and convalescent COVID-19 from the United States, Italy and Spain. Sources were T cells, B-cell-depleted T cells, or PBMCs; the material itself was cDNA or gDNA.

The protocol was immunoSEQ multiplex PCR, while the TCRdb copy is restricted to in-frame clones and leaves out a portion. The table shows about 220,000 clones, with around 81% occurring only once. With 4 bases removed from V and 0 bases from J, the gap between germline ends came to 19 bases. Looked up from germline, CDR1 is MDHEN and CDR2 is SYDVKM. The CDR3 contains 18 residues. The TCR was taken from a woman aged 25 to 39 who had recovered from COVID-19. The chain recombines TRBV28 with TRBJ1-5; perhaps TRBD1 as D (6 bases). Sequencing was performed on peripheral blood. CDR3 bases: TGTGCCAGCAGTTGGTCCCCTCCGACAGGCCATAGCAATCAGCCCCAGCATTTT. It yields the protein CASSWSPPTGHSNQPQHF.